This note documents a single T cell receptor beta chain sequence. The antigen remains undetermined. TCRdb's table, derived via immunoSEQ multiplex PCR, lists solely in-frame clones and lacks some. The sample yields nearly 15,000 clones, about four fifths seen once. V shed 5 bases and J shed 5 bases, with 9 bases lying between them. The CDR3 is 13 amino acids. Germline V gene data show CDR1 as SEHNR and CDR2 as FQNEAQ (reference sequence). The record originates from a study of T cell clones after liver transplantation. Overall study: A pre-transplant mixed lymphocyte reaction with TCRbeta sequencing defined graft-donor-reactive clones followed in post-transplant blood. Study conclusions and caveats: Small, mixed patient groups and varying post-transplant times limit these conclusions. Donor-reactive sequences fell more than third party-reactive ones, suggesting partial deletion. Graft donor-reactive T cells possibly entered the graft instead of undergoing deletion.

The chain has TRBV7-9 and TRBJ2-2; no clear D gene. Sequencing used CD8+ T cells from blood, obtained 45 to 50 months after liver transplant. The sequence came from a human patient who received a liver transplant. Some T cells may be the graft donor's. This chain's CDR3 is CASSPIRTGELFF. CDR3 DNA: TGTGCCAGCAGCCCTATCCGGACCGGGGAGCTGTTTTTT.